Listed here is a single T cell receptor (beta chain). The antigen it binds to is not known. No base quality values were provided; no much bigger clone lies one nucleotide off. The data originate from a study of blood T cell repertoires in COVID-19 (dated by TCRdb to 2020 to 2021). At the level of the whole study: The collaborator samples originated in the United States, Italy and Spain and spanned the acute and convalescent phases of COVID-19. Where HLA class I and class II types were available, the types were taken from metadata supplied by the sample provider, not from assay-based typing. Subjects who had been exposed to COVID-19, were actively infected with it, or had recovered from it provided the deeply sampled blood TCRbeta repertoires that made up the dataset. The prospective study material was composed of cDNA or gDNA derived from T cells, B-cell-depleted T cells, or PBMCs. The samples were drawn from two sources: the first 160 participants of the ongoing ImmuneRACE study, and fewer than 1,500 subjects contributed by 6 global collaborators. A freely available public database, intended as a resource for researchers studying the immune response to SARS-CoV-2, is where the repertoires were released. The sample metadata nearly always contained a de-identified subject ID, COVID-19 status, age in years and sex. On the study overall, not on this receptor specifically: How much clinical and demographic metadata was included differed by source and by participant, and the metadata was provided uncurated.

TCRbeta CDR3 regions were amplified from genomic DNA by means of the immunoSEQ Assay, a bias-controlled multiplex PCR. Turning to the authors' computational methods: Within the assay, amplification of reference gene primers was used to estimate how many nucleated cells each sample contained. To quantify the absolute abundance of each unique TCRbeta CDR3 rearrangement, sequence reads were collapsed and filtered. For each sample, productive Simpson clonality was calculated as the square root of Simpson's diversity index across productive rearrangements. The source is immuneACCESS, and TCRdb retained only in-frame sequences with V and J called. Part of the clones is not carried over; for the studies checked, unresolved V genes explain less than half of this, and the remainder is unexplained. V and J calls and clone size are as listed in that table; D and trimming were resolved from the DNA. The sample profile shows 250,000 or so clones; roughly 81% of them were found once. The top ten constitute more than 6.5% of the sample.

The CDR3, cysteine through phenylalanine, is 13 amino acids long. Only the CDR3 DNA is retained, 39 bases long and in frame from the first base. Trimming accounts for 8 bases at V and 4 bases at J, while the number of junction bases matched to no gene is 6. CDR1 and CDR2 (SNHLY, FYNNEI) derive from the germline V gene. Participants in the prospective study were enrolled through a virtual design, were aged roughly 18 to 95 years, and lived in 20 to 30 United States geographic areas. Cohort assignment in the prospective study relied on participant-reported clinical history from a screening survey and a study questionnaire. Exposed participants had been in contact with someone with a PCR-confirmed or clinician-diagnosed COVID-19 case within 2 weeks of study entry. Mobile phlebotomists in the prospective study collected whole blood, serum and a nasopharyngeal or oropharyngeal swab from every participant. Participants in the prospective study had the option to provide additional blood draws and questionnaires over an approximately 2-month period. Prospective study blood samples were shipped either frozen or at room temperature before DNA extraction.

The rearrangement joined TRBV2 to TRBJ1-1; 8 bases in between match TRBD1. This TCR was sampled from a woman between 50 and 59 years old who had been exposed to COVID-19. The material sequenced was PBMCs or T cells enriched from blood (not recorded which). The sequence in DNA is TGTGCCAGCGGACAGGGTTGGGGCACTGAAGCTTTCTTT. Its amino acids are CASGQGWGTEAFF.